This TCR beta chain was documented in a study of CD8 T cells in ankylosing spondylitis (dated by TCRdb to between 2016 and 2019). As for the study more broadly: T cell receptor beta repertoires were profiled in healthy donors and ankylosing spondylitis patients so that disease-linked TCR variants could be found. The full study cohort comprised around 23 ankylosing spondylitis patients and 110 or so healthy donors. Peripheral blood was sampled, and synovial fluid was also collected from ankylosing spondylitis patients. Beyond this particular receptor, the publication reports: Some motif variants had previously been reported in the synovial fluid and blood of reactive arthritis patients, which suggests shared mechanisms of disease initiation. Blood from ankylosing spondylitis patients appeared to be characterized by a TCR beta motif made up of eight highly homologous amino acid variants. The disease-linked clones were reported to be significantly enriched in matched synovial fluid samples from ankylosing spondylitis patients. The disease-linked clones showed a CD8+ phenotype and occurred at relatively low frequencies in peripheral blood.

The CDR3 runs 15 amino acids, cysteine and phenylalanine included. The CDR3 DNA has 45 bases and is translated from base 1. The germline V gene supplies CDR1 SGHRS and CDR2 YFSETQ. The V end gives up 4 bases and the J end 5 bases, leaving 8 bases in the junction not matched to a gene. TCRdb records Illumina HiSeq 2500 as the sequencer. TCR beta libraries were prepared by quantitative 5'-RACE with molecular barcodes. As for how the authors treated the data: A new computational method, built on a probabilistic model of VDJ rearrangement, was used to identify disease-linked TCR variants. In TCRdb, the public reads were trimmed at Q25 with fastp and aligned with MiXCR, with productive beta chains retained. All rows with the same CDR3 protein become a single entry with the most common DNA and genes. Here the V and J calls rest on TCRdb's processing, not on the authors' analysis. Across this sample there are approximately 350,000 distinct CDR3 sequences, with over 12% seen only once. Together, the top ten hold around 0.99% of the sample.

This clonotype was seen ten or more times. Its binding antigen is unknown. No base qualities exist here, and no much larger clone lies one base off it. The specimen sequenced was blood, either unsorted or a sorted T cell fraction (not recorded which). In this chain, TRBV5-1 is recombined with TRBJ1-1; TRBD1 aligns with 10 central bases. The TCR originated in a male donor with ankylosing spondylitis or in good health (not recorded which). Here is the DNA: TGCGCCAGCAGCGGGTGGGGACAGGGGTTGACTGAAGCTTTCTTT. This encodes CASSGWGQGLTEAFF.